These 21 T cell receptor beta chains were sequenced from one sample in a study of identical twins (dated by TCRdb to about 2016). Receptors were amplified or captured by 5' RACE. Sequencer: Illumina HiSeq 2000. TCRdb reanalyzed the raw reads on its own, using fastp at Q25 for trimming and MiXCR for clone calling, and kept in-frame beta chains. Identical CDR3 proteins give one entry, which carries the most common genes and DNA. The sample contains just under 650,000 distinct CDR3 sequences, less than 9% of them found a single time. 1.5% to 2% of the sample lies in the top ten. This sample also appeared in a second study, on yellow fever vaccine responses in identical twins.

The specimen sequenced was PBMCs. The source is a woman younger than 30 in good health.

CDR3 sequence reads: CASSLSTSGADTQYF. CDR3 in DNA: TGTGCCAGCAGTTTATCGACTAGCGGGGCAGATACGCAGTATTTT. The chain combines TRBV12-3 or TRBV12-4 with TRBJ2-3; the match to TRBD2 covers 11 bases. CDR3 length equals 15 residues. V lost 2 bases to trimming and J lost 4 bases; unmatched junction nucleotides: 2.

The chain recombines TRBV9 with TRBJ2-3; 8 nucleotides line up with TRBD2. The CDR3 is made up of 15 amino acids. The V segment lost 0 bases and the J segment 3 bases; nucleotides outside the gene matches: 3. The germline CDR1 and CDR2 sequences are SGDLS and YYNGEE. CDR3 sequence: CASSVVGLVTDTQYF. In DNA, the CDR3 is TGTGCCAGCAGCGTAGTGGGACTAGTAACAGATACGCAGTATTTT.

This clonotype was detected a few times. V and J are TRBV29-1 and TRBJ2-7; 11 nucleotides line up with TRBD2. The CDR3 consists of 15 residues. Trimming at V came to 4 bases and at J to 0 bases, leaving 5 bases not matched to a gene. In germline, CDR1 is SQVTM, CDR2 ANQGSEA. The CDR3 loop reads CSVGLAGFSSYEQYF. The CDR3 DNA follows: TGCAGCGTTGGACTAGCGGGATTCAGCTCCTACGAGCAGTACTTC.

This clonotype was seen many times. This chain links TRBV9 with TRBJ1-1, with TRBD1 matching 7 bases. The CDR3 is 18 residues long. The V gene's germline CDR1 is SGDLS and CDR2 YYNGEE. The V gene end was trimmed by 0 bases and the J gene end by 2 bases; junction bases not matched to a gene: 13. CDR3 bases: TGTGCCAGCAGCGTAGCTCCCCTATCGACAGGGCCTAACACTGAAGCTTTCTTT. This sequence encodes CASSVAPLSTGPNTEAFF.

This clonotype was observed a few times. The chain recombines TRBV12-3 or TRBV12-4 with TRBJ1-5; D gene unclear. Trimming removed 1 base from V and 10 bases from J, with 14 bases in between. This CDR3 is built from 14 residues. CDR3 nucleotides: TGTGCCAGCAGTTTAGGACGAACCCCGGGTCCCCAGCATTTT. As protein: CASSLGRTPGPQHF.

At least ten counts were recorded for this clonotype. The chain uses TRBV5-1 and TRBJ2-2; D possibly corresponds to TRBD2 (5 bases). The germline gives CDR1 SGHRS, CDR2 YFSETQ. The V end lost 4 bases, the J end lost 5 bases, and 15 bases lay between the germline ends. The CDR3 runs 15 residues. The CDR3, as DNA: TGCGCCAGCAGCCTACGCGCAGCGGCTACCGGGGAGCTGTTTTTT. This translates into CASSLRAAATGELFF. Full variable domain (rest looked up from reference TRBV5-1 and TRBJ2-2): KAGVTQTPRYLIKTRGQQVTLSCSPISGHRSVSWYQQTPGQGLQFLFEYFSETQRNKGNFPGRFSGRQFSNSRSEMNVSTLELGDSALYLCASSLRAAATGELFFGEGSRLTVL.

A few counts support this clonotype. The V call is TRBV29-1, the J call TRBJ2-3; the match to TRBD2 covers 8 bases. CDR1 is SQVTM and CDR2 is ANQGSEA in the germline V gene. The CDR3 has 14 residues. J lost 3 bases, V lost 5 bases, and 7 bases had no gene match. CDR3 protein: CSVLRGRLTDTQYF. CDR3 nucleotides: TGCAGCGTTCTGCGCGGGAGGCTGACAGATACGCAGTATTTT.

Only a few counts were recorded for this clonotype. J is TRBJ2-4 and V is TRBV11-2, with TRBD1 identical over 7 bases. V lost 3 bases, J lost 0 bases, and 2 bases stayed unmatched. The V gene's germline CDR1 is SGHAT and CDR2 FQNNGV. The CDR3 has 15 residues. CDR3 bases: TGTGCCAGCAGCTTTGAGGGGGCAGCCAAAAACATTCAGTACTTC. Translating gives CASSFEGAAKNIQYF.

The V call is TRBV18, the J call TRBJ2-1; TRBD1 or TRBD2 may be the D gene (5 bases each). Germline values: CDR1 KGHSH, CDR2 LQKENI. The CDR3 sequence is 16 residues long. Trimming stripped 5 bases from V and 5 bases from J, with 19 bases between. In DNA, the CDR3 is TGTGCCAGCTCAATAACCGGGACCCGAATGAACAATGAGCAGTTCTTC. Amino acids: CASSITGTRMNNEQFF. Complete variable domain (other parts from reference TRBV18 and TRBJ2-1): NAGVMQNPRHLVRRRGQEARLRCSPMKGHSHVYWYRQLPEEGLKFMVYLQKENIIDESGMPKERFSAEFPKEGPSILRIQQVVRGDSAAYFCASSITGTRMNNEQFFGPGTRLTVL.

The sample holds many counts of this clonotype. The V and J genes are TRBV29-1 and TRBJ2-1, with 9 bases that match TRBD2. CDR3 length: 13 amino acids. Germline CDR1 and CDR2: SQVTM and ANQGSEA. The V and J ends lost 6 bases and 4 bases, in that order; junction bases with no gene match: 4. For the CDR3, the DNA is TGCAGCGTACTAGCGGGTGTTTACAATGAGCAGTTCTTC. Its protein is CSVLAGVYNEQFF.

This clonotype was seen only once. The gene calls are TRBV11-2 and TRBJ2-1, with 7 bases aligning to TRBD1. There are 15 residues in the CDR3. Losses at the gene ends were 2 bases for V and 6 bases for J; bases not matched to a gene: 7. Germline CDR1 SGHAT, CDR2 FQNNGV. The CDR3 DNA is TGTGCCAGCAGCTTAAACACAGGGGCACCCAATGAGCAGTTCTTC. Amino acids: CASSLNTGAPNEQFF.

The J gene is TRBJ2-4, the V gene TRBV12-3 or TRBV12-4; possibly TRBD1 or TRBD2 for D (6 bases each). V was pared by 5 bases and J by 0 bases, with 11 bases between. This CDR3 region has 15 residues. CDR3 in amino acids: CASSLSGAAKNIQYF. The CDR3 nucleotides are TGTGCCAGCAGTCTTTCGGGGGCAGCCAAAAACATTCAGTACTTC.

V and J are TRBV3-1 and TRBJ1-2; TRBD1 aligns across 9 bases. This CDR3 is 14 amino acids long. Germline V CDR1 and CDR2: LGHDT, YNNKEL (reference sequence). V dropped 3 bases and J dropped 7; count of bases not matched to a gene: 6. CDR3 DNA sequence: TGTGCCAGCAGCCACAAACAGGGGGCGAGTGGCTACACCTTC. Translation gives CASSHKQGASGYTF.

This clonotype was detected only a few times. V and J are TRBV27 and TRBJ1-6, with TRBD1 identical over 8 bases. The CDR3 is 15 amino acids. Germline V gene lookup returns CDR1 MNHEY and CDR2 SMNVEV (reference sequence). V lost 0 bases, J lost 14 bases, and 9 bases stayed unmatched. The CDR3 spells CASSLSTGGLPALHF. CDR3 nucleotide sequence: TGTGCCAGCAGTTTATCCACAGGGGGGTTGCCGGCCCTCCACTTT.

This clonotype was observed a few times. V usage is TRBV9 and J usage is TRBJ2-5; 7 nucleotides align to TRBD2. CDR3 size: 13 residues. The junction had 3 bases not matched to a gene; V was cut back by 3 bases and J by 4 bases. Germline V CDR1 and CDR2: SGDLS, YYNGEE. The CDR3 loop reads CASSGLAGETQYF. CDR3 bases: TGTGCCAGCAGCGGACTAGCAGGAGAGACCCAGTACTTC.

This clonotype has only a few counts. The chain couples TRBV11-3 to TRBJ2-3; 7 nucleotides agree with TRBD2. CDR3 length: 13 amino acids. V shed 7 bases and J 2 bases; nucleotides not matched to a gene: 3. Germline V gene lookup returns CDR1 SGHNT and CDR2 YENEEA. This CDR3 reads CASTLAFTDTQYF. Here the CDR3 DNA reads TGTGCCAGCACACTAGCGTTCACAGATACGCAGTATTTT. The full variable domain, its missing parts supplied by reference TRBV11-3 and TRBJ2-3, is EAGVVQSPRYKIIEKKQPVAFWCNPISGHNTLYWYLQNLGQGPELLIRYENEEAVDDSQLPKDRFSAERLKGVDSTLKIQPAELGDSAVYLCASTLAFTDTQYFGPGTRLTVL.

This clonotype showed up just a few times. The V and J genes are TRBV7-9 and TRBJ2-3; no definite D call. The CDR3 consists of 17 residues. V was cut by 5 bases and J by 0 bases, with 18 bases left in between. Germline V gives CDR1 SEHNR, CDR2 FQNEAQ (reference sequence). The CDR3 spells CASSPSPRGTSTDTQYF. In DNA, the CDR3 is TGTGCCAGCAGCCCATCCCCGCGCGGTACTAGCACAGATACGCAGTATTTT.

The V gene is TRBV29-1, the J gene TRBJ2-3, with D hard to call. The ends were cut back, 4 bases at V and 9 bases at J, with 11 bases in the middle. The germline gives CDR1 SQVTM, CDR2 ANQGSEA. CDR3 length equals 11 residues. The DNA of the CDR3 is TGCAGCGTTGGTGTCGGAGAGACGCAGTATTTT. Its translation: CSVGVGETQYF.

The chain uses TRBV6-1 and TRBJ2-2; D could derive from TRBD1 or TRBD2 (5 bases each). The V gene lost 0 bases and the J gene lost 5 bases, with 7 bases spanning the gap. Germline V gene sequence: CDR1 MNHNS, CDR2 SASEGT. The CDR3 spans 14 residues. DNA for the CDR3: TGTGCCAGCAGTGAAGCAGGGGAGACCGGGGAGCTGTTTTTT. Translation gives CASSEAGETGELFF.

There are a few counts of this clonotype. The chain is built from TRBV20-1 and TRBJ2-2; D is unresolved. The V gene's germline CDR1 is DFQATT and CDR2 SNEGSKA (reference sequence). This CDR3 region has 15 residues. V was cut by 1 base and J by 4 bases, with 13 bases left in between. CDR3 residues: CSARGASAGTGELFF. The CDR3, as DNA: TGCAGTGCTAGAGGGGCTAGTGCAGGCACCGGGGAGCTGTTTTTT.

In its sample, this clonotype was seen a few times. The genes are TRBV20-1 and TRBJ2-4; 10 nucleotides match TRBD2. Germline loops: CDR1 DFQATT, CDR2 SNEGSKA (reference sequence). Germline trimming cut 1 base from V and 0 bases from J; bases unmatched to any gene: 9. CDR3 length: 18 residues. The CDR3 sequence is CSARVVSGRRLAKNIQYF. DNA for the CDR3: TGCAGTGCTAGAGTTGTTAGCGGGAGGCGCCTAGCCAAAAACATTCAGTACTTC.